Shown below are 20 T cell receptor beta chains from a single sample sequenced in a study of early T cells in non-severe SARS-CoV-2 infection. TCRdb re-derived calls from the 5' RACE reads in MiXCR, one entry per CDR3 protein. The sample lists about 68,000 distinct CDR3 sequences, roughly 11% occurring once. Sequenced: whole blood. These receptors originate from an adult who was a healthcare worker with PCR-confirmed SARS-CoV-2 infection or an uninfected control (not recorded which).

This clonotype was observed many times. The chain couples TRBV6-1 to TRBJ1-2; tentatively, D is TRBD1 (6 bases). The CDR3 contains 12 residues. CDR1 is MNHNS, CDR2 SASEGT, per germline. The V end was cut by 9 bases, the J end by 8 bases, with 16 bases between. CDR3: CASTGPGAGYTF. In nucleotides, the CDR3 is TGTGCCAGTACGGGGCCGGGGGCAGGCTACACCTTC.

The table lists this clonotype with many counts. The CDR3 is CASSSQGTGSNYGYTF. The CDR3 region has the DNA TGTGCCAGCAGTTCCCAAGGGACAGGGAGCAACTATGGCTACACCTTC. The J gene is TRBJ1-2, the V gene TRBV12-3 or TRBV12-4; 9 bases line up with TRBD1. Germline trimming cut 4 bases from V and 2 bases from J; bases unmatched to any gene: 8. This CDR3 contains 16 residues.

This clonotype occurred many times. CDR3 nucleotides: TGTGCCAGCAGGAGGGACTTGGCCTCCTACGAGCAGTACTTC. It translates to CASRRDLASYEQYF. This rearrangement joins TRBV27 to TRBJ2-7; tentatively, D is TRBD2 (6 bases). CDR3 length: 14 amino acids. Trimming removed 6 bases at V and 0 bases at J, with 12 bases between. Per germline, CDR1 MNHEY and CDR2 SMNVEV (reference sequence).

This clonotype came up a few times. The chain recombines TRBV10-2 with TRBJ2-1, with TRBD2 matching 8 bases. CDR1 and CDR2 (germline): WSHSY, SAAADI. After removal of 7 bases from V and 6 bases from J, the junction contained 8 bases not matched to a gene. This CDR3 region has 14 residues. CDR3 coding DNA: TGCGCCAGCAATCCGGGACTAGTAGGCAATGAGCAGTTCTTC. It translates to CASNPGLVGNEQFF.

This clonotype was picked up many times. This chain uses TRBV6-5 with TRBJ2-7, with TRBD2 matching over 13 bases. The CDR3 extends over 15 amino acids. Germline CDR1 MNHEY, CDR2 SVGAGI. With V trimmed by 6 bases and J by 0 bases, 2 bases remained unmatched. CDR3 amino acids: CASSRTSGSSYEQYF. The CDR3 region has the DNA TGTGCCAGCAGCCGGACTAGCGGGAGCTCCTACGAGCAGTACTTC.

This clonotype turned up a few times. CDR3 sequence (DNA): TGTGCCAGCTCACCCAGGAGCGGTGGTTTAGGCTACACCTTC. Its translation is CASSPRSGGLGYTF. V usage is TRBV18 and J usage is TRBJ1-2; D is unresolved. The length of the CDR3 is 14 residues. V was shortened by 3 bases and J by 8 bases, with 16 bases between the two germline ends. The germline V gene encodes CDR1 KGHSH and CDR2 LQKENI.

This sequence joins TRBV19 and TRBJ1-5; unclear D gene. CDR3 size: 12 residues. Trimming left V 7 bases short and J 4 bases short, with 8 bases between. In germline, CDR1 is LNHDA, CDR2 SQIVND (reference sequence). CDR3 loop: CASNRLNQPQHF. Written as DNA, the CDR3 is TGTGCCAGTAACCGATTGAATCAGCCCCAGCATTTT.

The chain carries TRBV19 and TRBJ2-3; D is ambiguous. With 5 bases removed from V and 0 bases from J, the gap between germline ends came to 9 bases. The CDR3 has 14 amino acids. Germline loops: CDR1 LNHDA, CDR2 SQIVND (reference sequence). The CDR3 bases are TGTGCCAGTAGTCTGGAGACGAGCACAGATACGCAGTATTTT. Its protein is CASSLETSTDTQYF.

V usage is TRBV7-8 and J usage is TRBJ2-3; no reliable D call. In germline, CDR1 is SGHVS, CDR2 FQNEAQ. The CDR3 runs 17 residues. Trimming shortened V by 1 base and J by 2 bases, and 16 bases separated the two germline ends. This CDR3 is CASSLDMAPRTTDTQYF. CDR3 DNA sequence: TGTGCCAGCAGCTTAGATATGGCACCGCGTACCACAGATACGCAGTATTTT. The full variable domain, with the rest looked up from reference TRBV7-8 and TRBJ2-3, is GAGVSQSPRYKVAKRGQDVALRCDPISGHVSLFWYQQALGQGPEFLTYFQNEAQLDKSGLPSDRFFAERPEGSVSTLKIQRTQQEDSAVYLCASSLDMAPRTTDTQYFGPGTRLTVL.

This clonotype was seen more than once but under ten times. This chain links TRBV19 with TRBJ2-7, with TRBD1 identical over 7 bases. V dropped 5 bases and J dropped 7; count of bases not matched to a gene: 5. CDR1 and CDR2 from the germline V gene are LNHDA and SQIVND (reference sequence). The CDR3 is 12 amino acids. CDR3 sequence (DNA): TGTGCCAGTAGTCAGAGGACAGGAGAGCAGTACTTC. Protein product: CASSQRTGEQYF. The complete variable domain, with remaining parts taken from reference TRBV19 and TRBJ2-7, reads DGGITQSPKYLFRKEGQNVTLSCEQNLNHDAMYWYRQDPGQGLRLIYYSQIVNDFQKGDIAEGYSVSREKKESFPLTVTSAQKNPTAFYLCASSQRTGEQYFGPGTRLTVT.

This clonotype came up many times. The gene calls are TRBV4-1 and TRBJ2-5, with 8 positions matching TRBD1. Germline assignment: CDR1 MGHRA and CDR2 YSYEKL. This CDR3 has 17 amino acids. The V gene end was trimmed by 2 bases and the J gene end by 4 bases; junction bases not matched to a gene: 12. The CDR3 protein is CASSQNRGTTGVETQYF. As DNA, the CDR3 is TGCGCCAGCAGCCAAAACCGCGGGACGACAGGGGTAGAGACCCAGTACTTC.

The table lists this clonotype with many counts. The chain recombines TRBV7-2 with TRBJ2-3; no clear D gene. The CDR3 is 14 residues long. Per the germline V gene, CDR1 is SGHTA and CDR2 is FQGNSA. The V end was cut by 5 bases, the J end by 1 base, with 10 bases between. CDR3 DNA sequence: TGTGCCAGCAGCGAAGTGGGTGGCACAGATACGCAGTATTTT. Translation: CASSEVGGTDTQYF.

V gene TRBV12-2 combines with J gene TRBJ2-7. TRBV12-2 is reported as a pseudogene. This CDR3 is 15 amino acids long. CDR3 in DNA: TGTGCAAGTCGCTTAGTCAGCGCGAATCACTACGAGCAGTACTTC. Protein: CASRLVSANHYEQYF.

This clonotype was seen ten or more times. This sequence joins TRBV29-1 and TRBJ2-4; no clear D. The CDR3 covers 12 residues. The germline CDR1 and CDR2 sequences are SQVTM and ANQGSEA. V was shortened by 6 bases and J by 8 bases, with 14 bases between the two germline ends. CDR3 coding DNA: TGCAGCGTGGTCCTCACTTCGCACATTCAGTACTTC. Translating gives CSVVLTSHIQYF.

This clonotype was counted ten times or more. The rearrangement joins TRBV10-2 to TRBJ1-1; a weak D match, TRBD1 (6 bases). V shed 5 bases and J shed 3 bases, with 7 bases lying between them. Germline V gene lookup returns CDR1 WSHSY and CDR2 SAAADI. This CDR3 has 12 amino acids. This CDR3 reads CASSRGDTEAFF. The CDR3 nucleotides are TGCGCCAGCAGTAGGGGGGACACTGAAGCTTTCTTT.

Ten or more counts support this clonotype. The genes are TRBV3-1 and TRBJ1-1, with no clear D. Trimming took off 1 base at V and 7 bases at J, with 10 bases between the two ends. The length of the CDR3 is 13 residues. Germline CDR1 and CDR2: LGHDT and YNNKEL (reference sequence). The CDR3 reads CASSQAGAIEAFF. The CDR3, as DNA: TGTGCCAGCAGCCAAGCAGGTGCCATTGAAGCTTTCTTT.

On this clonotype itself: The junction differs from germline at one of its ends, possibly a read error. The chain couples TRBV7-8 to TRBJ2-5, with TRBD1 as a possible D gene (6 bases). Germline CDR1 is SGHVS and CDR2 is FQNEAQ. The CDR3 is 15 residues long. CDR3 sequence (DNA): TGTGCCAGCAGCTTATCGACAGGACGCCAAGAGACCCAGTGCTTC. It yields the protein CASSLSTGRQETQCF.

This clonotype has just a few counts. The V gene is TRBV12-3 or TRBV12-4, the J gene TRBJ2-1, with D uncertain. Trimming shortened V by 3 bases and J by 5 bases, and 11 bases separated the two germline ends. The CDR3 loop spans 14 amino acids. In DNA, the CDR3 is TGTGCCAGCAGTTTTTTTCTCGGTGACAATGAGCAGTTCTTC. Amino acid sequence: CASSFFLGDNEQFF.

This clonotype has just a few counts. The chain combines TRBV15 with TRBJ1-5, with D unclear. Germline lookup yields CDR1 LNHNV and CDR2 YYDKDF (reference sequence). V was cut by 0 bases and J by 5 bases, with 5 bases left in between. The CDR3 runs 13 residues. CDR3 sequence: CATSREGYQPQHF. The CDR3 DNA follows: TGTGCCACCAGCAGAGAGGGATATCAGCCCCAGCATTTT.

The rearrangement links TRBV7-9 to TRBJ1-6, with TRBD1 as a possible D gene (6 bases). Germline lookup yields CDR1 SEHNR and CDR2 FQNEAQ (reference sequence). Trimming pared 6 bases from V and 7 bases from J, leaving 7 bases between. The CDR3 is 12 amino acids. The CDR3 DNA sequence: TGTGCCAGCAGGGACAGCAATTCACCCCTCCACTTT. It yields the protein CASRDSNSPLHF.